A selection of T cell receptor beta chains follows, all from one sample in a study of cytomegalovirus exposure and HLA in healthy donors. Here immunoSEQ multiplex PCR was the method, and the copy in TCRdb shows in-frame clones only, minus some. The sample yields around 140,000 clones, about 81% seen once. The sequenced sample consisted of PBMCs. These receptors were obtained from a woman in her forties or fifties in good health and CMV-seropositive. Each CDR3 is given with its conserved first and last residue. Fields, in order: D gene, clone size, J gene, V gene, CDR3 DNA, CDR3 protein. D genes are given only for firm matches. Clone size, where shown, is once, few, many, or a class for clones that have expanded.

D gene: -; clone size: few; J gene: TRBJ2-2; V gene: TRBV6-4; CDR3 DNA: TGTGCCAGCAGTGTAAGCGGGCTGAACACCGGGGAGCTGTTTTTT; CDR3 protein: CASSVSGLNTGELFF
D gene: -; clone size: -; J gene: TRBJ2-7; V gene: TRBV27; CDR3 DNA: TGTGCCAGCGGCCTCCTAGGAGACGAGCAGTACTTC; CDR3 protein: CASGLLGDEQYF
D gene: -; clone size: -; J gene: TRBJ2-1; V gene: TRBV9; CDR3 DNA: TGTGCCAGCAGCGTAGGCCCGGGAGAAATCTACAATGAGCAGTTCTTC; CDR3 protein: CASSVGPGEIYNEQFF
D gene: -; clone size: -; J gene: TRBJ1-4; V gene: TRBV10-2; CDR3 DNA: TGCGCCAGCAGGCTTACAGGGACGGATGAAAAACTGTTTTTT; CDR3 protein: CASRLTGTDEKLFF
D gene: TRBD2; clone size: -; J gene: TRBJ2-7; V gene: TRBV28; CDR3 DNA: TGTGCCAGCAGTTATCCCCTAGCGGGAGGAACCTACGAGCAGTACTTC; CDR3 protein: CASSYPLAGGTYEQYF
D gene: -; clone size: -; J gene: TRBJ2-2; V gene: TRBV19; CDR3 DNA: TGTGCCAGTACCACTCACCCGGGGGTGGGGAACACCGGGGAGCTGTTTTTT; CDR3 protein: CASTTHPGVGNTGELFF
D gene: -; clone size: once; J gene: TRBJ2-7; V gene: TRBV6-1; CDR3 DNA: TGTGCCAGCAGTCATATAACAGGGAGTAATTACGAGCAGTACTTC; CDR3 protein: CASSHITGSNYEQYF
D gene: -; clone size: -; J gene: TRBJ2-2; V gene: TRBV10-3; CDR3 DNA: TGTGCCATCAGAGGTCAGGGATCGAACACCGGGGAGCTGTTTTTT; CDR3 protein: CAIRGQGSNTGELFF
D gene: -; clone size: -; J gene: TRBJ1-1; V gene: TRBV25-1; CDR3 DNA: TGTGCCAGCAGTGCCGGTGCGAACACTGAAGCTTTCTTT; CDR3 protein: CASSAGANTEAFF
D gene: TRBD2; clone size: once; J gene: TRBJ2-1; V gene: TRBV28; CDR3 DNA: TGTGCCAGCAGTTTAGCCCTAGCGGGAACCTACAATGAGCAGTTCTTC; CDR3 protein: CASSLALAGTYNEQFF
D gene: -; clone size: few; J gene: TRBJ1-1; V gene: TRBV2; CDR3 DNA: TGTGCCAGCATTCGACAGGCAGAAGCTTTCTTT; CDR3 protein: CASIRQAEAFF
D gene: -; clone size: -; J gene: TRBJ1-2; V gene: TRBV14; CDR3 DNA: TGTGCCAGCAGCCAAGACTACGTAAAAGGCTACACCTTC; CDR3 protein: CASSQDYVKGYTF
D gene: -; clone size: -; J gene: TRBJ2-7; V gene: TRBV15; CDR3 DNA: TGTGCCACCAGCAGAGATAACACCCGCGGGGAGCAGTACTTC; CDR3 protein: CATSRDNTRGEQYF
D gene: -; clone size: -; J gene: TRBJ2-5; V gene: TRBV19; CDR3 DNA: TGTGCCAGTAGTACTAAACAGGGATGGGAGACCCAGTACTTC; CDR3 protein: CASSTKQGWETQYF
D gene: TRBD2; clone size: few; J gene: TRBJ2-5; V gene: TRBV27; CDR3 DNA: TGTGCCAGCAGTTTAACGCGGACTAGCGGGGGGCTTGGGGAGACCCAGTACTTC; CDR3 protein: CASSLTRTSGGLGETQYF
D gene: TRBD2; clone size: once; J gene: TRBJ2-5; V gene: TRBV2; CDR3 DNA: TGTGCCAGCAGTGGGGGTACTAGCGTTCAAGAGACCCAGTACTTC; CDR3 protein: CASSGGTSVQETQYF
D gene: TRBD1; clone size: -; J gene: TRBJ1-4; V gene: TRBV7-9; CDR3 DNA: TGTGCCAGCAGCTCTGACAGGGGAAATGAAAAACTGTTTTTT; CDR3 protein: CASSSDRGNEKLFF
D gene: TRBD1; clone size: -; J gene: TRBJ1-1; V gene: TRBV11-1; CDR3 DNA: TGTGCCAGCAGCTTAATTGAGGGGGCGCACCCTGAAGCTTTCTTT; CDR3 protein: CASSLIEGAHPEAFF
D gene: -; clone size: few; J gene: TRBJ2-7; V gene: TRBV7-2; CDR3 DNA: TGTGCCAGCAGCTTAGAAGAGGGGGTGGGGCAGTACTTC; CDR3 protein: CASSLEEGVGQYF
D gene: -; clone size: once; J gene: TRBJ1-2; V gene: TRBV30; CDR3 DNA: TGTGTCTGGACGAGGGGGAGTGGCTACACCTTC; CDR3 protein: CVWTRGSGYTF
D gene: -; clone size: -; J gene: TRBJ2-5; V gene: TRBV7-2; CDR3 DNA: TGTGCCAGCAGCTTATATGGAGGCAGCTTCCAAGAGACCCAGTACTTC; CDR3 protein: CASSLYGGSFQETQYF
D gene: TRBD1; clone size: -; J gene: TRBJ1-4; V gene: TRBV15; CDR3 DNA: TGTGCCACCAGCGCTTCACCGGGACAGGGGCATGAAAAACTGTTTTTT; CDR3 protein: CATSASPGQGHEKLFF
D gene: -; clone size: -; J gene: TRBJ1-5; V gene: TRBV28; CDR3 DNA: TGTGCCAGCAGTTTAGCGGAATATAGCAATCAGCCCCAGCATTTT; CDR3 protein: CASSLAEYSNQPQHF
D gene: TRBD2; clone size: -; J gene: TRBJ2-7; V gene: TRBV18; CDR3 DNA: TGTGCCAGCTCACCACCGACTAGCGGGGGCCTGAGCTCCTACGAGCAGTACTTC; CDR3 protein: CASSPPTSGGLSSYEQYF
D gene: TRBD2; clone size: -; J gene: TRBJ2-1; V gene: TRBV11-3; CDR3 DNA: TGTGCCAGCAGCTCATCCGGGACTAGCGGGAGTAATGAGCAGTTCTTC; CDR3 protein: CASSSSGTSGSNEQFF
D gene: TRBD1; clone size: -; J gene: TRBJ2-3; V gene: TRBV9; CDR3 DNA: TGTGCCAGCAGCCGGACAGGGCACACAGATACGCAGTATTTT; CDR3 protein: CASSRTGHTDTQYF
D gene: -; clone size: once; J gene: TRBJ1-6; V gene: TRBV6-1; CDR3 DNA: TGTGCCAGCAGTGAAGATAGACAAGGGGGAGATTCACCCCTCCACTTT; CDR3 protein: CASSEDRQGGDSPLHF
D gene: TRBD2; clone size: -; J gene: TRBJ2-1; V gene: TRBV7-8; CDR3 DNA: TGTGCCAGCAGCTTAGTAGAACTAGCGGGGGCCCACAATGAGCAGTTCTTC; CDR3 protein: CASSLVELAGAHNEQFF